This T cell receptor beta chain was profiled in a study of T-cell memory formation after mild COVID-19 (dated by TCRdb to about 2021). Context from the whole study: Most TCR sequence clusters were specific to one of the two donors. In a couple of donors, T-cell clones that expanded and contracted after mild COVID-19 were followed by sequencing TCRalpha and TCRbeta repertoires longitudinally. The cohort was made up of two young adult volunteers, one female and one male, who were previously healthy. The full study reports these points: Contracting CD4+ clones were located mainly in the CM and EM memory subsets, whereas CD8+ clones were found to be enriched in EMRA. SARS-CoV-2 specificity was not confirmed for the second-wave clones peaking on day 37. Some responding clones were found in pre-infection memory, which suggests that pre-existing cross-reactive memory T cells took part in the SARS-CoV-2 response. Only a couple of mild cases were covered by the study, and larger cohorts that include severe cases with pre-infection samples were considered necessary. From day 15 to 85, contracting clones showed balanced CD4/CD8 phenotypes, whereas a second wave of clones that expanded from day 15 to 37 leaned towards CD4+.

The listed sequencing device is Illumina NovaSeq 6000. TCRalpha and TCRbeta cDNA libraries were built by 5'RACE with constant-segment primers, adding sample barcodes and unique molecular identifiers. RNA was extracted from every sample with Trizol reagent. Libraries were amplified in two PCR steps, with a second sample barcode and Illumina TruSeq adapters added in the second step. Sequencing of the libraries was done on an Illumina NovaSeq, producing 2 x 150 bp paired-end reads. Per the source publication's procedure: With migec v1.2.7, reads were demultiplexed and then collapsed into UMI-guided consensus sequences. With mixcr v2.1.11, UMI consensuses were aligned to TRA and TRB V and J templates and assembled into clonotypes. Expanded or contracted clonotypes were those called significant by both edgeR and NoisET, with noise models trained on biological replicates. edgeR calls used a false discovery rate-adjusted p below 0.01 and a log2 fold-change threshold of 1. As an exploratory analysis of dynamics, max-normalized trajectories of the 1000 most abundant clonotypes were examined with PCA combined with hierarchical clustering. Each responding clone was given a CD4 or CD8 phenotype based on the CD4+ and CD8+ repertoires, which had been sequenced separately. TCRdb handled the public reads itself, with Q25 trimming in fastp and clone calling in MiXCR, and kept productive beta chains. Merged by CDR3 protein, the rows form single entries marked with the most common genes and DNA. TCRdb's processing, not the study's, gives the V and J calls here. The sample table lists about 340,000 distinct CDR3 sequences, roughly 21% of them with a count of one. The top ten hold roughly an eighth of the sample.

The V end loses 2 bases and the J end loses 7 bases, and a stretch of 8 bases separates them. From cysteine to phenylalanine, the CDR3 is 12 amino acids long. Kept here is only the CDR3 DNA, which spans 36 bases and is read in frame from base 1. Ficoll-Paque density gradient centrifugation was used to isolate PBMCs. As to this clonotype: Its antigen is not yet known. There are no base qualities to consult, and no much larger clone falls within one base.

The specimen sequenced was PBMCs or a T cell subset sorted from them (not recorded which). The clonotype comes from an adult woman who had mild COVID-19 (a few samples of this study predate the infection). The sample titles of this study are shuffled in the database, so cell type and time point are left out; the donor was told from shared clones. The rearrangement combines TRBV12-3 or TRBV12-4 with TRBJ1-1; no D segment can be confidently identified. The DNA reads TGTGCCAGCAGTTTAAGGTCACATGAAGCTTTCTTT. It encodes CASSLRSHEAFF.